These T cell receptor beta chains were read from a single sample in a study of blood T cell repertoires in COVID-19. Produced via immunoSEQ multiplex PCR; TCRdb's table is partial and in-frame only. The table has about 160,000 clones, just over 85% seen once. The sample was peripheral blood. The receptor set was obtained from an older man with acute or convalescent COVID-19. Each CDR3 is given with its conserved first and last residue. Fields, in order: J gene, clone size, V gene, CDR3 protein. Only some rows state a clone size, as once, few, many or a class for expanded clones.

J gene: TRBJ2-3
clone size: .
V gene: TRBV4-3
CDR3 protein: CASSQSEGLTDTQYF

J gene: TRBJ2-7
clone size: .
V gene: TRBV6-5
CDR3 protein: CASTQTLYEQYF

J gene: TRBJ2-2
clone size: .
V gene: TRBV6-5
CDR3 protein: CASSPLVGSAGELFF

J gene: TRBJ2-1
clone size: .
V gene: TRBV4-2
CDR3 protein: CASSQGIGGQYNEQFF

J gene: TRBJ2-1
clone size: .
V gene: TRBV4-2
CDR3 protein: CASSPGTSGSSYNEQFF

J gene: TRBJ1-1
clone size: .
V gene: TRBV29-1
CDR3 protein: CSVVLGQGGTEAFF

J gene: TRBJ2-1
clone size: .
V gene: TRBV14
CDR3 protein: CASSQVDNFYNEQFF

J gene: TRBJ2-1
clone size: .
V gene: TRBV3-1/TRBV3-2
CDR3 protein: CASSKTPGLADPSSYNEQFF

J gene: TRBJ2-1
clone size: once
V gene: TRBV7-7
CDR3 protein: CASSRSIGGYNEQFF

J gene: TRBJ2-7
clone size: few
V gene: TRBV13
CDR3 protein: CASSPGQGRYEQYF

J gene: TRBJ2-1
clone size: .
V gene: TRBV7-2
CDR3 protein: CASSSSKGGLAGTYNEQFF

J gene: TRBJ2-3
clone size: .
V gene: TRBV18
CDR3 protein: CASSASGPSTDTQYF

J gene: TRBJ2-3
clone size: .
V gene: TRBV19
CDR3 protein: CASSIGPSGYEDTQYF

J gene: TRBJ2-7
clone size: few
V gene: TRBV5-1
CDR3 protein: CASLRDYEQYF

J gene: TRBJ2-1
clone size: .
V gene: TRBV2
CDR3 protein: CASTLLALNEQFF

J gene: TRBJ1-3
clone size: .
V gene: TRBV11-2
CDR3 protein: CASSSQGGVGNTIYF

J gene: TRBJ1-5
clone size: .
V gene: TRBV5-8
CDR3 protein: CASRPLQGAPDQPQHF

J gene: TRBJ2-1
clone size: .
V gene: TRBV28
CDR3 protein: CASSYAGTGGASYNEQFF

J gene: TRBJ1-4
clone size: .
V gene: TRBV21-1
CDR3 protein: CASSKGGGCLWNEKLFF

J gene: TRBJ2-6
clone size: .
V gene: TRBV15
CDR3 protein: CATSAGTSVLSGANVLTF

J gene: TRBJ2-1
clone size: .
V gene: TRBV6-1
CDR3 protein: CASSGFRQVPIYNEQFF

J gene: TRBJ2-2
clone size: few
V gene: TRBV7-6
CDR3 protein: CASSPLGGRAETGELFF

J gene: TRBJ2-1
clone size: few
V gene: TRBV20-1
CDR3 protein: CSASAGTSSKNEQFF

J gene: TRBJ2-5
clone size: .
V gene: TRBV6-5
CDR3 protein: CASSPSAGAGETQYF

J gene: TRBJ2-2
clone size: .
V gene: TRBV9
CDR3 protein: CASSVGSGARGTGELFF

J gene: TRBJ2-1
clone size: .
V gene: TRBV7-2
CDR3 protein: CASSLALSGAYNEQFF

J gene: TRBJ2-3
clone size: once
V gene: TRBV9
CDR3 protein: CASSPSTGPTDTQYF

J gene: TRBJ1-1
clone size: .
V gene: TRBV19
CDR3 protein: CASSIETGSVNTEAFF

J gene: TRBJ2-5
clone size: .
V gene: TRBV6-6
CDR3 protein: CASSYNRYQETQYF

J gene: TRBJ1-1
clone size: once
V gene: TRBV27
CDR3 protein: CASSLRQGSSEAFF

J gene: TRBJ1-2
clone size: .
V gene: TRBV28
CDR3 protein: CASSVPFPDGYTF

J gene: TRBJ2-1
clone size: .
V gene: TRBV11-3
CDR3 protein: CASSAREGLYNEQFF

J gene: TRBJ2-1
clone size: .
V gene: TRBV11-2
CDR3 protein: CASSPHEGSRGYNEQFF

J gene: TRBJ2-2
clone size: .
V gene: TRBV29-1
CDR3 protein: CSVGQGTGELFF

J gene: TRBJ2-7
clone size: .
V gene: TRBV3-1/TRBV3-2
CDR3 protein: CASSHALAGGPYEQYF

J gene: TRBJ2-1
clone size: .
V gene: TRBV24-1
CDR3 protein: CAIGTGIYNEQFF

J gene: TRBJ2-2
clone size: once
V gene: TRBV11-2
CDR3 protein: CASSLRVGGGKNTGELFF

J gene: TRBJ2-7
clone size: .
V gene: TRBV1
CDR3 protein: CTSSPRSGRDDDEQYF

J gene: TRBJ2-7
clone size: .
V gene: TRBV27
CDR3 protein: CASSHRGYEQYF

J gene: TRBJ2-1
clone size: .
V gene: TRBV5-1
CDR3 protein: CASSSLAGGYNEQFF

J gene: TRBJ1-4
clone size: few
V gene: TRBV4-3
CDR3 protein: CASSLSLRAGGNEKLFF

J gene: TRBJ2-4
clone size: .
V gene: TRBV7-2
CDR3 protein: CASSPITFVGDAKNIQYF

J gene: TRBJ2-7
clone size: few
V gene: TRBV6-2/TRBV6-3
CDR3 protein: CASSYGTGLYEQYF

J gene: TRBJ1-2
clone size: .
V gene: TRBV11-2
CDR3 protein: CASTPGQTNYGYTF

J gene: TRBJ2-1
clone size: few
V gene: TRBV28
CDR3 protein: CASQEQFF

J gene: TRBJ2-1
clone size: once
V gene: TRBV7-9
CDR3 protein: CASSPPGLAGVGEQFF

J gene: TRBJ1-2
clone size: once
V gene: TRBV5-4
CDR3 protein: CASSSGQGYYGYTF

J gene: TRBJ1-2
clone size: .
V gene: TRBV5-1
CDR3 protein: CASSFSGDGYGYTF

J gene: TRBJ2-7
clone size: .
V gene: TRBV9
CDR3 protein: CASSVEASGRSPYEQYF

J gene: TRBJ1-6
clone size: .
V gene: TRBV6-6
CDR3 protein: CASSYRETGDNSPLHF

J gene: TRBJ1-6
clone size: .
V gene: TRBV7-8
CDR3 protein: CASSLLQGSSPLHF

J gene: TRBJ2-1
clone size: .
V gene: TRBV28
CDR3 protein: CASSFVSGRQFF

J gene: TRBJ1-3
clone size: .
V gene: TRBV28
CDR3 protein: CASSFGGENTIYF

J gene: TRBJ2-5
clone size: .
V gene: TRBV6-2/TRBV6-3
CDR3 protein: CASSYGATSGRVETQYF

J gene: TRBJ1-2
clone size: .
V gene: TRBV5-6
CDR3 protein: CASRPPGQGPYGYTF